The rows below give T cell receptor beta chains drawn from one sample of a study of CD8 T cells in Susac syndrome. Each CDR3 protein gets one entry after TCRdb re-called the immunoSEQ multiplex PCR reads with MiXCR. Altogether about 2,000 distinct CDR3 sequences are present, 55% to 70% being singletons, with the ten largest covering about a tenth. The sample taken for sequencing was CD8+ TEMRA cells from PBMCs. Source of these receptors: a human donor with Susac syndrome. Both conserved end residues are part of each CDR3. D genes are given only for firm matches. The size field is filled for only some rows; it gives once, few, many or a size class.

V,D,J,size,CDR3,DNA
TRBV4-3,TRBD1,TRBJ2-7,-,CASSPKATGGLQAYEQYF,TGCGCCAGCAGCCCAAAGGCGACAGGGGGCCTCCAGGCCTACGAGCAGTACTTC
TRBV28,-,TRBJ2-6,once,CASSLGFSGANVLTF,TGTGCCAGCAGTCTAGGGTTTTCTGGGGCCAACGTCCTGACTTTC
TRBV6-2/TRBV6-3,TRBD1,TRBJ2-2,-,CASSSLRGQGIPGGTGELFF,TGTGCCAGCAGTTCCCTACGCGGACAGGGCATACCTGGGGGCACCGGGGAGCTGTTTTTT
TRBV19,-,TRBJ2-1,-,CASSLSYSSPNVF,TGTGCCAGTAGCCTATCTTATTCTAGCCCCAACGTTTTC
TRBV4-3,-,TRBJ1-1,-,CASSPARNTEALF,TGCGCCAGCAGCCCAGCTCGGAACACTGAAGCTCTTTTT
TRBV7-9,-,TRBJ1-2,-,CASSFSAGGYFGGYTF,TGTGCCAGCAGCTTTAGCGCTGGGGGGTACTTTGGCGGCTACACCTTC
TRBV7-2,-,TRBJ2-1,-,CASSLFKGTRLNEQFF,TGTGCCAGCAGCTTATTCAAAGGGACCCGGCTCAATGAGCAGTTCTTC
TRBV25-1,-,TRBJ2-3,few,CASSVSTDTQYF,TGTGCCAGCAGTGTGAGCACAGATACGCAGTATTTT
TRBV4-3,TRBD2,TRBJ2-2,-,CASSQEGIAGDNTGELFF,TGCGCCAGCAGCCAAGAGGGAATAGCGGGAGACAACACCGGGGAGCTGTTTTTT
TRBV7-9,-,TRBJ1-6,-,CASSFHGQEGIGSPLHF,TGTGCCAGCAGCTTCCACGGGCAGGAAGGGATCGGTTCACCCCTCCACTTT
TRBV28,TRBD2,TRBJ2-5,-,CASSFESGRDQETQYF,TGTGCCAGCAGTTTTGAGAGCGGGAGGGACCAAGAGACCCAGTACTTC
TRBV7-2,TRBD1,TRBJ2-7,-,CASSVVLGTGGRQAYEQYF,TGTGCCAGCAGCGTAGTTTTGGGGACAGGGGGCCGCCAGGCCTACGAGCAGTACTTC
TRBV13,-,TRBJ2-4,once,CASSGPDFAGGAKNIQYF,TGTGCCAGCAGCGGCCCTGACTTCGCCGGGGGAGCCAAAAACATTCAGTACTTC
TRBV6-1,-,TRBJ2-1,few,CASSRDRYSYNEQFF,TGTGCCAGCAGTAGAGACAGGTACTCCTACAATGAGCAGTTCTTC
TRBV28,-,TRBJ2-5,-,CASVGVETQYF,TGTGCCAGCGTAGGGGTAGAGACCCAGTACTTC
TRBV19,-,TRBJ2-1,-,CASSIGSSSYNEQFF,TGTGCCAGTAGTATAGGGTCGAGCTCCTACAATGAGCAGTTCTTC
TRBV6-2/TRBV6-3,TRBD2,TRBJ2-1,large,CASTSKRGGYNEQFF,TGTGCCAGCACCTCTAAGCGGGGGGGCTACAATGAGCAGTTCTTC
TRBV6-4,TRBD1,TRBJ2-3,once,CASSKTGGTDTQYF,TGTGCCAGCAGTAAGACAGGGGGCACAGATACGCAGTATTTT
TRBV27,-,TRBJ2-1,-,CASSKSSGSSYNEQFF,TGTGCCAGCAGTAAGTCAAGCGGTAGCTCCTACAATGAGCAGTTCTTC
TRBV2,-,TRBJ2-1,-,CASSVSSLLGDEQFF,TGTGCCAGCAGTGTGAGTAGTCTCCTCGGGGATGAGCAGTTCTTC
TRBV4-3,TRBD2,TRBJ2-1,-,CASSQAHLAGARNEQCF,TGCGCCAGCAGCCAAGCACACCTAGCGGGGGCGCGCAATGAGCAGTGCTTC
TRBV6-5,TRBD2,TRBJ2-1,-,CASSLTGTKMHEQFF,TGTGCCAGCAGCCTAACCGGGACTAAGATGCATGAGCAGTTCTTC
TRBV28,-,TRBJ2-1,-,CASSLGPHRSYNEQFF,TGTGCCAGCAGTTTAGGACCCCATAGGTCGTACAATGAGCAGTTCTTC
TRBV6-2/TRBV6-3,TRBD2,TRBJ2-1,few,CASSLAGGGNEQFF,TGTGCCAGCAGTCTAGCGGGAGGGGGCAATGAGCAGTTCTTC
TRBV9,TRBD2,TRBJ2-1,-,CASSVVGGRAYNEQFF,TGTGCCAGCAGCGTAGTAGGCGGGAGGGCCTACAATGAGCAGTTCTTC
TRBV13,-,TRBJ1-1,-,CASSLVGAFF,TGTGCCAGCAGCTTGGTCGGAGCTTTCTTT
TRBV6-2/TRBV6-3,TRBD1,TRBJ2-7,few,CASGVRDRAFYEQYF,TGTGCCAGCGGGGTCCGGGACAGGGCTTTTTACGAGCAGTACTTC
TRBV4-3,-,TRBJ1-6,-,CASSPSFDSSYNSPLHF,TGCGCCAGCAGCCCTTCTTTTGATAGCTCCTATAATTCACCCCTCCACTTT
TRBV3-1,-,TRBJ1-5,-,CASSCPSPIFGHHQPQHF,TGTGCCAGCAGCTGCCCGAGTCCCATTTTTGGCCATCATCAGCCCCAGCATTTT
TRBV28,-,TRBJ2-2,-,CASVTPAHAKNTGELFF,TGTGCCAGCGTCACTCCCGCGCACGCGAAGAACACCGGGGAGCTGTTTTTT
TRBV7-2,-,TRBJ2-1,-,CASSLGTLNEQFF,TGTGCCAGCAGCTTAGGGACCCTCAATGAGCAGTTCTTC
TRBV7-2,-,TRBJ2-1,-,CASSTNVAYNEQFF,TGTGCCAGCAGCACAAATGTGGCCTACAATGAGCAGTTCTTC
TRBV9,-,TRBJ2-1,-,CASSVGASPYNEQFF,TGTGCCAGCAGCGTAGGGGCAAGCCCCTACAATGAGCAGTTCTTC
TRBV6-5,-,TRBJ1-5,large,CASSYSPGRQPQHF,TGTGCCAGCAGTTACTCGCCAGGGCGTCAGCCCCAGCATTTT
TRBV18,-,TRBJ1-3,-,CASSHPLEGTGNTIYF,TGTGCCAGCTCACACCCCTTGGAGGGAACTGGAAACACCATATATTTT
TRBV27,-,TRBJ1-2,-,CASSLTGTFKGYTF,TGTGCCAGCAGTCTAACAGGGACCTTCAAGGGCTACACCTTC
TRBV3-1,-,TRBJ1-1,-,CASSPKPPRRVDTEAFF,TGTGCCAGCAGCCCCAAACCGCCCCGACGGGTGGACACTGAAGCTTTCTTT
TRBV6-2/TRBV6-3,-,TRBJ2-3,few,CASSWVGPGDTQYF,TGTGCCAGCAGTTGGGTGGGGCCCGGGGATACGCAGTATTTT
TRBV28,-,TRBJ1-1,-,CASSQNTEAFF,TGTGCCAGCAGCCAGAACACTGAAGCTTTCTTT
TRBV15,-,TRBJ2-3,-,CATSRETLGTDTQYF,TGTGCCACCAGCAGAGAGACACTGGGCACAGATACGCAGTATTTT
TRBV7-2,-,TRBJ1-1,few,CASSLQLGARTEAFF,TGTGCCAGCAGCTTACAACTGGGGGCGCGCACTGAAGCTTTCTTT
TRBV4-3,TRBD1,TRBJ2-5,large,CASSPKATGGMGETQYF,TGCGCCAGCAGCCCAAAGGCGACAGGGGGCATGGGGGAGACCCAGTACTTC
TRBV20-1,TRBD2,TRBJ2-2,-,CSARERGDTGELFF,TGCAGTGCTAGAGAGCGGGGGGACACCGGGGAGCTGTTTTTT
TRBV6-2/TRBV6-3,-,TRBJ2-7,few,CASSYYGTDTYEQYF,TGTGCCAGCAGTTATTACGGGACGGATACCTACGAGCAGTACTTC
TRBV2,-,TRBJ2-1,-,CASARDGGYNEQFF,TGTGCCAGCGCCCGGGACGGAGGGTACAATGAGCAGTTCTTC
TRBV4-3,-,TRBJ1-1,-,CASSQGRRGNTEAFF,TGCGCCAGCAGCCAAGGTCGAAGGGGGAACACTGAAGCTTTCTTT
TRBV25-1,-,TRBJ1-2,-,CASSEYIVNYGYTF,TGTGCCAGCAGTGAATATATAGTTAACTATGGCTACACCTTC